This T cell receptor beta chain came from a study of T cells in Graves' hyperthyroidism and ophthalmopathy. Study observations and caveats: Most expanded thyroid clonotypes above 0.001 also appeared in blood.

What was amplified from RNA transcripts were TCR beta CDR3 regions. HTBI primers were the set used in a first-round RT-PCR of the TCR CDR3. In TCRdb, the multiplex PCR reads were re-called with MiXCR into one record per CDR3 protein. This sample has around 520,000 distinct CDR3 sequences, with roughly a quarter found just once. The sample holds many counts of this clonotype. Antigen: not known. The CDR3 runs 15 residues. The V segment lost 1 base and the J segment 3 bases; nucleotides outside the gene matches: 3. Per the germline V gene, CDR1 is KGHSY and CDR2 is FQNENV. This chain joins TRBV16 and TRBJ2-7; 10 nucleotides line up with TRBD2. The sequence was obtained from a woman between 25 and 40 years old with Graves' ophthalmopathy. Sequencing was done on a sample of blood. The CDR3 DNA is TGTGCCAGCAGCCAATTTACTAGCGGGATCTACGAGCAGTACTTC. Protein sequence: CASSQFTSGIYEQYF.